These T cell receptor beta chains were read from a single sample in a study of T-cell memory formation after mild COVID-19. Via MiXCR, TCRdb re-called the 5' RACE reads, giving one row per CDR3 protein. The data show under 450,000 distinct CDR3 sequences, roughly 20% seen once. Input material: PBMCs or a T cell subset sorted from them (not recorded which). The receptors originated from a man aged 18 to 35 who had mild COVID-19 (a few samples of this study predate the infection). Cell type and time point are not known. Both conserved end residues are trimmed from each CDR3. Clone size is not always given. Where it is, it says once, few, many or a class for expanded clones.

abundance,v_gene,len,CDR3aa
many,TRBV10-3,13,AISESGGAGYGYT
NA,TRBV6-2/TRBV6-3,12,ASGTPRSTDTQY
few,TRBV4-1,14,ASSPLIGGSNYGYT
NA,TRBV5-1,13,ASSPRRGAPWGYT
NA,TRBV2,12,ASSEAAAVDTQY
NA,TRBV7-2,16,ASSAPSLAGSASNEQF
many,TRBV20-1,12,SARPGHLQETQY
many,TRBV12-3/TRBV12-4,13,ASSLDTGQNYEQY
NA,TRBV19,11,ASKGARGQPQH
few,TRBV2,11,ASNIIGVYGYT
few,TRBV6-2/TRBV6-3,14,ASSYEAGGGNQPQH
few,TRBV28,13,ASMVGGGLEAEAF
NA,TRBV12-3/TRBV12-4,13,ASSLVGPATGELF
few,TRBV5-1,12,ASSLIRANSPLH
NA,TRBV4-1,13,ASSQEYRAAPEAF
few,TRBV20-1,14,SARSGILRPNTEAF
few,TRBV6-1,11,ASIGRGGYGYT
NA,TRBV11-2,13,ASSFRQGAEETQY
NA,TRBV19,11,ASRLGLTDTQY
NA,TRBV4-3,10,ASSQFGSGYT
few,TRBV12-3/TRBV12-4,13,ASSPRTRSLETQY
few,TRBV9,13,ASSRTDREGNTIY
few,TRBV7-9,13,ASSSGTGGASGYT
NA,TRBV12-2,11,ASRMGTVHEQY
once,TRBV6-5,9,ASRGVGTQY
NA,TRBV5-1,13,ASSLVALWLDEQF
few,TRBV5-5,11,ASSSLAEETQY
few,TRBV24-1,14,ATSDLITGDTGELF
NA,TRBV29-1,11,SVPDSFSYGYT
few,TRBV6-2/TRBV6-3,15,ASSYPPQRGDRDTQY
NA,TRBV7-9,15,ASGSETTYSGANVLT
few,TRBV2,11,ASRLGGETEAF
NA,TRBV15,11,ATSRSTARVQY
NA,TRBV29-1,8,SVESSEAF
few,TRBV6-1,13,ASSVRGGNTGELF
NA,TRBV24-1,14,ATSDSGQGTYNEQF
few,TRBV20-1,11,SASKVLQYGYT
NA,TRBV5-1,12,ASSLAEGGQPQH
NA,TRBV27,13,ASSLSLLAVNEQF
many,TRBV7-3,11,ASSPRPGGTQY
many,TRBV12-3/TRBV12-4,12,ASSSIPNTGELF
NA,TRBV20-1,11,SAMRVDTGELF
few,TRBV20-1,11,SASPQGDQPQH
NA,TRBV6-5,11,ASSSRGGGGYT
few,TRBV5-1,12,ASRRQGATDTQY
few,TRBV7-9,13,ASSAGTGGKETQY
few,TRBV29-1,11,SVEATGVGEQF
NA,TRBV6-5,12,ASRGQGENTEAF
many,TRBV9,15,ASSPRGSGGPTDTQY
many,TRBV6-2/TRBV6-3,11,ASSDPDKEEAF
NA,TRBV7-6,11,ASSGTFQETQY
NA,TRBV7-6,14,ASSPVRGPSTDTQY
NA,TRBV7-9,13,ASSVPRGPYNEQF
NA,TRBV7-2,14,ASSPPRGIVTGELF
NA,TRBV4-1,17,ASSQDTGTAKLANYGYT